The T cell receptor (beta chain) described here comes from a study of PD-1 blockade in mismatch repair-deficient tumors. Germline loops: CDR1 SGHNT, CDR2 YYREEE (reference sequence). V was cut by 3 bases and J by 5 bases, with 9 bases left in between. CDR3 size: 13 residues. Assay: immunoSEQ multiplex PCR; the TCRdb copy retains only in-frame clones and omits some. This table holds tens of thousands of clones, more than 70% found once. Source: peripheral blood, taken 52 weeks after starting pembrolizumab. The gene calls are TRBV5-4 and TRBJ1-5, with D uncertain. The clonotype originates from an adult with mismatch repair-deficient cancer. The CDR3 DNA is TGTGCCAGCAGCTCTGACCTATATCAGCCCCAGCATTTT. Protein product: CASSSDLYQPQHF.